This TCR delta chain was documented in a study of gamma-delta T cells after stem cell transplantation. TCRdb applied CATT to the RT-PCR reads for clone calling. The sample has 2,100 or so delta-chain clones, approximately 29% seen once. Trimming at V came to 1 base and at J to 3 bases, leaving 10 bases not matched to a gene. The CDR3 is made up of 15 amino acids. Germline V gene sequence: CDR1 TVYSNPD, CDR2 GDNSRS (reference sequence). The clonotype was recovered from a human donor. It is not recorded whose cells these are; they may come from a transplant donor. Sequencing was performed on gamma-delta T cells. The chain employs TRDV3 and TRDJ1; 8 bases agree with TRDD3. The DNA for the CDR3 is TGTGCCTTTAAACGGGGATACAGGAGACCCGATAAACTCATCTTT. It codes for CAFKRGYRRPDKLIF. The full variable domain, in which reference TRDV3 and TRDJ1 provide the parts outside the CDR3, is CDKVTQSSPDQTVASGSEVVLLCTYDTVYSNPDLFWYRIRPDYSFQFVFYGDNSRSEGADFTQGRFSVKHILTQKAFHLVISPVRTEDSATYYCAFKRGYRRPDKLIFGKGTRVTVEP.